This T cell receptor (beta chain) was profiled in a study of neurological immune-mediated disorders. General study findings and limits: The level of TCR clonal expansion was highest in patients with HTLV-1-associated myelopathy and lowest in multiple sclerosis, where it fell below the level seen in healthy controls.

On this clonotype: Antigen specificity is unknown.

By 5'RACE with 10-nucleotide random UMIs, the cDNA was made. TCRdb fed the 5' RACE reads into MiXCR, producing one record per CDR3 protein. The top ten hold approximately 4.6% of the sample, which has some 77,000 distinct CDR3 sequences, roughly 15% seen once. The CDR3 sequence is 13 residues long. CDR1 is SGHAT and CDR2 is FQNNGV in the germline V gene. Trimming stripped 0 bases from V and 6 bases from J, with 7 bases between. Time point of the sample: longitudinal time-point 1 (baseline). Unsorted libraries used 2 million PBMCs kept at -80 degrees C. V usage is TRBV11-2 and J usage is TRBJ2-3; D uncertain. Specimen: PBMCs. The origin of this receptor is a female donor with HTLV-1-associated myelopathy (HAM/TSP). CDR3 protein: CASSLDQLDTQYF. Written as DNA, the CDR3 is TGTGCCAGCAGCTTAGATCAGTTGGATACGCAGTATTTT.